This is a list of T cell receptor beta chains from one sample in a study of T cell repertoires in cytomegalovirus infection. From the reads, TCRdb called clonotypes with MiXCR, one entry per CDR3 protein. The repertoire holds some 170,000 distinct CDR3 sequences, with about 15% as singletons. The specimen sequenced was CD8+ T cells from PBMCs. The receptors shown here come from a human donor in good health (CMV status not recorded). Some clones in this sample may be carry-over from other donors' samples. The CDR3 runs from the conserved cysteine through the conserved F or W. The order of the fields is CDR3 DNA, CDR3 protein, V gene, clone size, D gene, J gene. A D gene is named only where the DNA matches it firmly. Size tells how often a clone was seen (once, few, many) or the class of an expanded clone, and some rows leave it out.

TGTGCCAGCACCGAAGGGTCCATGAACACTGAAGCTTTCTTT | CASTEGSMNTEAFF | TRBV13 | - | - | TRBJ1-1
TGTGCCAGCAGCTACGCGTCGGGACAGGGGACAACTGGGGCCAACGTCCTGACTTTC | CASSYASGQGTTGANVLTF | TRBV7-9 | few | TRBD1 | TRBJ2-6
TGTGCCACACTGGACGGAGGCAATGAGCAGTTCTTC | CATLDGGNEQFF | TRBV10-3 | few | - | TRBJ2-1
TGCAGTGCTAGAGATAGTACTCTAGGACGTTCACCCCTCCACTTT | CSARDSTLGRSPLHF | TRBV20-1 | few | - | TRBJ1-6
TGTGCCAGCAGCTACGGGACAGGGCCCTTAAATGAGCAGTTCTTC | CASSYGTGPLNEQFF | TRBV7-9 | - | TRBD1 | TRBJ2-1
TGTGCCAGCAGCTTATATCTCGAGACTAGCGAGCCCTACGAGCAGTACTTC | CASSLYLETSEPYEQYF | TRBV7-2 | few | TRBD2 | TRBJ2-7
TGTGCCAGCAGCCAAAGGGGGGAAGGAAACACCATATATTTT | CASSQRGEGNTIYF | TRBV14 | few | - | TRBJ1-3
TGTGCCAGCAGCTTAGAGCGCAGGGGGTATGGCTACACCTTC | CASSLERRGYGYTF | TRBV7-8 | - | TRBD1 | TRBJ1-2
TGTGCCAGCAGTCCTGCGCCGGGACAGGGGGACCGCAATGAGCAGTTCTTC | CASSPAPGQGDRNEQFF | TRBV7-9 | few | TRBD1 | TRBJ2-1
TGTGCCAGCATCCGGGGAGGGGAGCAGTACTTC | CASIRGGEQYF | TRBV5-6 | - | TRBD2 | TRBJ2-7
TGTGCCAGCAGCCATCAGACAACAGGGGTCACCTATGGCTACACCTTC | CASSHQTTGVTYGYTF | TRBV9 | once | TRBD1 | TRBJ1-2
TGTGCCAGCAGTTACGAGGCTGGGGCCAACGTCCTGACTTTC | CASSYEAGANVLTF | TRBV6-5 | - | - | TRBJ2-6
TGCAGTGCTAGTGGTGACAGGGGCCTCTTGAACACTGAAGCTTTCTTT | CSASGDRGLLNTEAFF | TRBV20-1 | - | TRBD1 | TRBJ1-1
TGTGCCAGCAGTTTAGCTAAGCGGACCACAGATACGCAGTATTTT | CASSLAKRTTDTQYF | TRBV12-3/TRBV12-4 | few | - | TRBJ2-3
TGTGCCAGCAGTTTCCCGGGTGCCTACGAGCAGTACTTC | CASSFPGAYEQYF | TRBV6-2/TRBV6-3 | - | - | TRBJ2-7
TGTGCCAGCAGCGTAGTAAGGAGGAACACTGAAGCTTTCTTT | CASSVVRRNTEAFF | TRBV9 | - | - | TRBJ1-1
TGTGCTAGTGGTCAGGGGACCGCGAGCAGGGAGCAGTACTTC | CASGQGTASREQYF | TRBV12-5 | few | - | TRBJ2-7
TGCGCCAGCAGCTTGGAGCGGGGAAACACTGAAGCTTTCTTT | CASSLERGNTEAFF | TRBV5-1 | few | - | TRBJ1-1
TGTGCCAGCAGTGATGTATTCTCTGGGGCCAACGTCCTGACTTTC | CASSDVFSGANVLTF | TRBV2 | - | - | TRBJ2-6
TGTGCCAGCAGTCCCTTAGAAGGAAACTATGGCTACACCTTC | CASSPLEGNYGYTF | TRBV28 | - | - | TRBJ1-2
TGCAGTGCTAGGGGGCTCGGCGAGACAGGGGATTCCGCGAATAGCAATCAGCCCCAGCATTTT | CSARGLGETGDSANSNQPQHF | TRBV20-1 | - | TRBD1 | TRBJ1-5
TGTGCCAGCAGTTTCGGAGGCAGAGCCTACGAGCAGTACTTC | CASSFGGRAYEQYF | TRBV27 | - | - | TRBJ2-7
TGCGCCAGCAGCCCGGACAGGGGCTCCTACGAGCAGTACTTC | CASSPDRGSYEQYF | TRBV4-1 | few | TRBD1 | TRBJ2-7
TGTGCCAGCAGCTTAGTTCCAGGGCCGGATAATGAAAAACTGTTTTTT | CASSLVPGPDNEKLFF | TRBV7-9 | many | - | TRBJ1-4
TGTGCCAGCAGCGGCCGGTCTGGCCCCGGGGAGCTGTTTTTT | CASSGRSGPGELFF | TRBV7-8 | - | - | TRBJ2-2
TGTGCCAGCAGTGAAGAGGGTCGGGGCATCAATCAGCCCCAGCATTTT | CASSEEGRGINQPQHF | TRBV2 | few | - | TRBJ1-5
TGTGCCAGCAGCTTTTACCGGGTCGCTCGCCCTCACTCTGGGGCCAACGTCCTGACTTTC | CASSFYRVARPHSGANVLTF | TRBV5-5 | - | - | TRBJ2-6
TGCAGCGTTCCAAGTCGGGACAAGAAAAACATTCAGTACTTC | CSVPSRDKKNIQYF | TRBV29-1 | - | - | TRBJ2-4
TGTGCCACCAGCAGAATAGCGGAACTCAAAAACATTCAGTACTTC | CATSRIAELKNIQYF | TRBV15 | few | - | TRBJ2-4
TGTGCCACCAGCCAGGTGAATAACGGTGAGCAGTTCTTC | CATSQVNNGEQFF | TRBV15 | few | - | TRBJ2-1
TGCAGCGTTCCTGAGAACACTGAAGCTTTCTTT | CSVPENTEAFF | TRBV29-1 | - | - | TRBJ1-1
TGCAGCGCCGAGGGCAGGAATGGCTACACCTTC | CSAEGRNGYTF | TRBV29-1 | once | - | TRBJ1-2
TGTGCCAGCAGCTTGACAGCGGGGCGAGAGCAGTTCTTC | CASSLTAGREQFF | TRBV7-8 | - | TRBD2 | TRBJ2-1